A selection of T cell receptor beta chains follows, all from one sample in a study of chemoradiotherapy in HPV16-positive cancers. Profiled with immunoSEQ multiplex PCR; TCRdb holds only in-frame clones, not every one. The profile shows fewer than 35,000 clones, 85% to 95% of them singletons. This specimen was blood, taken from a patient who underwent chemoradiotherapy. Source of these receptors: a human donor with HPV-associated anogenital cancer. Both conserved end residues are part of each CDR3. A D gene is named only where the DNA matches it firmly. Expanded clones get a size class; other rows say once, few or many, or leave the size out.

>once|TRBJ1-1|.|TRBV2
CASQSMNTEAFF
TGTGCCAGCCAGAGTATGAACACTGAAGCTTTCTTT
>.|TRBJ2-1|.|TRBV19
CASSIGSRGYNEQFF
TGTGCCAGTAGTATTGGGTCCAGGGGTTACAATGAGCAGTTCTTC
>.|TRBJ1-2|TRBD1|TRBV7-6
CASSKLGQNYGYTF
TGTGCCAGCAGCAAATTGGGACAGAACTATGGCTACACCTTC
>.|TRBJ2-6|.|TRBV5-1
CASSLAVGDPGANVLTF
TGCGCCAGCAGCTTGGCGGTGGGGGACCCTGGGGCCAACGTCCTGACTTTC
>.|TRBJ2-2|.|TRBV7-9
CASSTRDFLNTGELFF
TGTGCCAGCAGCACGCGGGACTTTCTTAACACCGGGGAGCTGTTTTTT
>.|TRBJ1-3|TRBD1|TRBV7-9
CASSFRDRGNTIYF
TGTGCCAGCAGCTTCCGGGACAGGGGAAACACCATATATTTT
>.|TRBJ2-7|.|TRBV7-6
CASSLALGDRTYEQYF
TGTGCCAGCAGCTTAGCGTTGGGAGACAGAACCTACGAGCAGTACTTC
>few|TRBJ2-7|.|TRBV7-9
CASSYGTEQYF
TGTGCCAGCAGTTACGGGACCGAGCAGTACTTC
>.|TRBJ1-1|.|TRBV7-9
CASSPQNTEAFF
TGTGCCAGCAGCCCCCAGAACACTGAAGCTTTCTTT
>.|TRBJ2-1|TRBD2|TRBV5-4
CASNSGRGEFF
TGTGCCAGCAACAGCGGGAGGGGCGAGTTCTTC
>.|TRBJ2-7|TRBD1|TRBV2
CASSEALTGGTYEQYF
TGTGCCAGCAGTGAAGCGCTGACAGGGGGTACGTACGAGCAGTACTTC
>.|TRBJ1-1|.|TRBV28
CASSLWGKGTNTEAFF
TGTGCCAGCAGTTTATGGGGTAAGGGGACGAACACTGAAGCTTTCTTT
>.|TRBJ2-7|.|TRBV7-2
CASSPPASDEQYF
TGTGCCAGCAGCCCCCCTGCGAGTGACGAGCAGTACTTC
>.|TRBJ2-7|.|TRBV7-9
CASSPGQIGYEQYF
TGTGCCAGCAGCCCCGGACAGATTGGCTACGAGCAGTACTTC
>.|TRBJ1-4|.|TRBV5-4
CASSRREGNEKLFF
TGTGCCAGCAGCCGCAGGGAGGGTAATGAAAAACTGTTTTTT
>few|TRBJ1-1|TRBD1|TRBV7-9
CASSSRGQGTEAFF
TGTGCCAGCAGCTCCAGGGGGCAGGGCACTGAAGCTTTCTTT
>.|TRBJ2-5|TRBD1|TRBV6-5
CASSFFPDRAETQYF
TGTGCCAGCAGTTTTTTTCCGGACAGGGCAGAGACCCAGTACTTC
>once|TRBJ2-7|.|TRBV18
CASSPSVTSYEQYF
TGTGCCAGCTCACCTAGCGTCACCTCCTACGAGCAGTACTTC
>.|TRBJ1-2|.|TRBV18
CASSPLVWGYTF
TGTGCCAGCTCACCACTTGTTTGGGGCTACACCTTC
>.|TRBJ1-2|.|TRBV28
CASSSLRLWFDGYTF
TGTGCCAGCAGTTCCCTACGCCTCTGGTTCGATGGCTACACCTTC
>.|TRBJ2-7|TRBD1|TRBV7-2
CASSPQGADEQYF
TGTGCCAGCAGCCCACAGGGGGCGGACGAGCAGTACTTC
>.|TRBJ2-7|.|TRBV11-2
CASSQGLSYEQYF
TGTGCCAGCAGCCAGGGACTTTCCTACGAGCAGTACTTC
>.|TRBJ1-2|.|TRBV7-9
CASSEGGHTNYGYTF
TGTGCCAGCAGCGAAGGCGGACACACTAACTATGGCTACACCTTC
>.|TRBJ2-7|.|TRBV19
CASSINYGYYEQYF
TGTGCCAGTAGTATTAATTACGGTTACTACGAGCAGTACTTC
>.|TRBJ2-3|.|TRBV7-3
CASSLVGRQRGADTQYF
TGTGCCAGCAGCTTAGTGGGCCGACAGAGGGGCGCAGATACGCAGTATTTT
>.|TRBJ2-3|.|TRBV9
CASSVDGRSDTQYF
TGTGCCAGCAGCGTCGATGGGCGCTCAGATACGCAGTATTTT
>.|TRBJ1-5|.|TRBV19
CASTDHWGNYNQPQHF
TGTGCCAGTACCGACCATTGGGGGAATTACAATCAGCCCCAGCATTTT
>once|TRBJ1-2|.|TRBV9
CASSTSGRDGYTF
TGTGCCAGCAGCACCTCCGGGCGGGATGGCTACACCTTC
>.|TRBJ2-7|.|TRBV11-1
CASSLYGQETYEQYF
TGTGCCAGCAGCTTATACGGGCAGGAGACCTACGAGCAGTACTTC
>.|TRBJ2-7|.|TRBV7-5
CVRSLVLPDRRNLYEQYF
TGTGTCAGAAGCTTAGTACTTCCGGACAGGAGGAACCTATACGAGCAGTACTTC
>.|TRBJ2-1|TRBD2|TRBV28
CASSNLLAGDLNEQFF
TGTGCCAGCAGTAACCTACTAGCGGGAGATCTTAATGAGCAGTTCTTC
>.|TRBJ2-4|TRBD1|TRBV29-1
CSVGSGQGLAQYF
TGCAGCGTTGGGAGTGGACAGGGGTTGGCTCAGTACTTC
>.|TRBJ1-5|.|TRBV18
CASSPSRGVNQPQHF
TGTGCCAGCTCACCATCCAGGGGAGTGAATCAGCCCCAGCATTTT
>.|TRBJ2-1|.|TRBV19
CASGPSSSPYNEQFF
TGTGCCAGTGGCCCCTCTTCCTCCCCCTACAATGAGCAGTTCTTC
>.|TRBJ2-7|.|TRBV4-1
CASSQHRVSHEQYF
TGCGCCAGCAGCCAACACCGGGTGAGTCACGAGCAGTACTTC
>.|TRBJ2-7|TRBD2|TRBV7-9
CASTSGGEVDEQYF
TGTGCCAGCACCAGCGGGGGGGAAGTGGACGAGCAGTACTTC
>.|TRBJ2-1|.|TRBV18
CASSPRGQAGTSSYNEQFF
TGTGCCAGCTCACCACGGGGACAGGCCGGGACTAGTTCCTACAATGAGCAGTTCTTC
>.|TRBJ2-1|TRBD2|TRBV9
CASSATGGSSYNEQFF
TGTGCCAGCAGCGCCACGGGGGGAAGCTCCTACAATGAGCAGTTCTTC
>.|TRBJ2-2|.|TRBV9
CASSVAGHPNTGELFF
TGTGCCAGCAGCGTAGCGGGACACCCTAACACCGGGGAGCTGTTTTTT
>.|TRBJ1-3|.|TRBV29-1
CSAREGSGNTIYF
TGCAGCGCCAGGGAAGGATCCGGAAACACCATATATTTT
>.|TRBJ1-2|.|TRBV7-2
CASSSPGRNVNYGYTF
TGTGCCAGCAGCTCCCCCGGACGGAACGTAAACTATGGCTACACCTTC
>.|TRBJ1-5|.|TRBV4-1
CASSQVPAQAKGNQPQHF
TGCGCCAGCAGCCAAGTCCCGGCCCAGGCGAAGGGCAATCAGCCCCAGCATTTT
>.|TRBJ2-3|TRBD1|TRBV7-2
CASSLGGSVDTQYF
TGTGCCAGCAGCCTAGGGGGCTCGGTCGATACGCAGTATTTT
>few|TRBJ1-5|.|TRBV7-9
CASSSLAAKVYSNQPQHF
TGTGCCAGCAGCTCCCTGGCAGCTAAAGTATATAGCAATCAGCCCCAGCATTTT
>.|TRBJ2-7|.|TRBV7-9
CASSSPGTAYEQYF
TGTGCCAGCAGCTCCCCCGGGACCGCCTACGAGCAGTACTTC
>.|TRBJ1-2|.|TRBV29-1
CSDGQRPSTF
TGCAGCGACGGACAGCGGCCGTCCACCTTC
>.|TRBJ1-3|.|TRBV29-1
CSVERISGNTIYF
TGCAGCGTTGAACGGATCTCTGGAAACACCATATATTTT